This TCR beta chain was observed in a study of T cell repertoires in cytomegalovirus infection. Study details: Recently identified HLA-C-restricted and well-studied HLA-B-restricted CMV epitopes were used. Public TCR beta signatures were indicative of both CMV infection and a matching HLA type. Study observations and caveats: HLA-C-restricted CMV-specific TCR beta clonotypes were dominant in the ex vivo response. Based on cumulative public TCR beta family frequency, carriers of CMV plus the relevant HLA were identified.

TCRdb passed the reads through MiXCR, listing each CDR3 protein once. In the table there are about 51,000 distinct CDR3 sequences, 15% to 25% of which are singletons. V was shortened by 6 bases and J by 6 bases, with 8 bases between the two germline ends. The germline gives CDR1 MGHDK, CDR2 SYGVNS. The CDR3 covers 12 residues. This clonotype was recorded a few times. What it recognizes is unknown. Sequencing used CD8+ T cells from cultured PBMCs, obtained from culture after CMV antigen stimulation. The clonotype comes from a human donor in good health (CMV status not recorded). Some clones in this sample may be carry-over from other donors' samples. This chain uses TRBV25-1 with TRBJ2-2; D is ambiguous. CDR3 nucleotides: TGTGCCAGCAGCCGTAGGCCCGGGGAGCTGTTTTTT. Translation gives CASSRRPGELFF.